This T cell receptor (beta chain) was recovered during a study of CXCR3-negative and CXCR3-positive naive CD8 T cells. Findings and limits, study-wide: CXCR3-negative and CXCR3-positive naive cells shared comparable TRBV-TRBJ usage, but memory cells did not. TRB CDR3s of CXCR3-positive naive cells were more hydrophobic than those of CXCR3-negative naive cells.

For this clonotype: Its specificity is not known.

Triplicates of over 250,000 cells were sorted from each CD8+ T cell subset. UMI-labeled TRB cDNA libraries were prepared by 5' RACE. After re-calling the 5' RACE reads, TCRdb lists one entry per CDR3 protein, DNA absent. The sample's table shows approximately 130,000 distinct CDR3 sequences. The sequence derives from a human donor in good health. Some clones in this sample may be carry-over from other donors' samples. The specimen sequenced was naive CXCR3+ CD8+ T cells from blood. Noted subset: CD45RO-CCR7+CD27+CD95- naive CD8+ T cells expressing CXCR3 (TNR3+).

CDR3 sequence: CASSSPTTGEAEQFF. V and J are TRBV9 and TRBJ2-1; TCRdb gives TRBD1 as the D gene, but with no DNA this cannot be confirmed. The CDR3 covers 15 residues. Looked up from germline, CDR1 is SGDLS and CDR2 is YYNGEE.